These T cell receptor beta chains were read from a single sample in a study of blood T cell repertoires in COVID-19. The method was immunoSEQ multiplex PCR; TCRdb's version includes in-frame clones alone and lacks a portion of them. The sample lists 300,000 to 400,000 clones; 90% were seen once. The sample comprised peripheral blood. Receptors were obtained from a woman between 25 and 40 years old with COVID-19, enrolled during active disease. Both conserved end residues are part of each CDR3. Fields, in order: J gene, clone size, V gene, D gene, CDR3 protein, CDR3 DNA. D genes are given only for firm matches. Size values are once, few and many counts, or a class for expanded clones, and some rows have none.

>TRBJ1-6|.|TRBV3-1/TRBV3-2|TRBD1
CASSLGSGTANSPLHF
TGTGCCAGCAGCCTGGGCTCCGGGACAGCAAACTCACCCCTCCACTTT
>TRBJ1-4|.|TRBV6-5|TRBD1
CASYRGSTNEKLFF
TGTGCCAGCTACAGGGGATCAACTAATGAAAAACTGTTTTTT
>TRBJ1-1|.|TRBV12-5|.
CASGLVTKRGVGFHTEAFF
TGTGCTAGTGGTTTGGTAACGAAAAGAGGTGTCGGCTTTCACACTGAAGCTTTCTTT
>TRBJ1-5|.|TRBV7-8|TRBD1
CASSVQGGGNNQPQHF
TGTGCCAGCAGCGTACAGGGGGGCGGAAACAATCAGCCCCAGCATTTT
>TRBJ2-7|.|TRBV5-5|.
CASSLAGVDYEQYF
TGTGCCAGCAGCTTGGCGGGGGTCGACTACGAGCAGTACTTC
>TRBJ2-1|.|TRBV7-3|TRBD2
CASSPLAESGEQFF
TGTGCCAGCAGCCCTCTAGCGGAGTCTGGTGAGCAGTTCTTC
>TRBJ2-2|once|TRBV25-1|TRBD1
CASSDYTLRGHVGELFF
TGTGCCAGCAGTGACTACACCCTGAGGGGGCATGTCGGGGAGCTGTTTTTT
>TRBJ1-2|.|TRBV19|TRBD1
CASSLTGNYGYTF
TGTGCCAGTAGTTTGACAGGGAACTATGGCTACACCTTC
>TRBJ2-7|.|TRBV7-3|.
CASSPRVLPPYEQYF
TGTGCCAGCAGCCCAAGAGTCCTTCCCCCCTACGAGCAGTACTTC
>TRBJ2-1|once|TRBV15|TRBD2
CATSRDRGTSPDNEQFF
TGTGCCACCAGCAGAGATCGAGGGACTAGTCCAGACAATGAGCAGTTCTTC
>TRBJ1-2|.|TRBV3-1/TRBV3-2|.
CASSQWDIRGGYTF
TGTGCCAGCAGCCAATGGGACATCAGAGGTGGCTACACCTTC
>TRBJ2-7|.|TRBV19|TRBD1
CASSPYRGQHYEQYF
TGTGCCAGTAGTCCCTACAGGGGGCAACACTACGAGCAGTACTTC
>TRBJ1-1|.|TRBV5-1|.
CASSLGDTEAFF
TGCGCCAGCAGCTTGGGCGACACTGAAGCTTTCTTT
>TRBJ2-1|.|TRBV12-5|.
CASGLTGSGEQFF
TGTGCTAGTGGTTTGACCGGGAGTGGAGAGCAGTTCTTC
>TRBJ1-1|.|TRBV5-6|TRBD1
CARPGTVMNTEAFF
TGTGCCAGACCCGGGACAGTTATGAACACTGAAGCTTTCTTT
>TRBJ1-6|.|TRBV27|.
CASSLSAGGADSPLHF
TGTGCCAGCAGTTTATCGGCCGGGGGGGCGGATTCACCCCTCCACTTT
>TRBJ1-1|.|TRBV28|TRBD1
CATGTGHTEAFF
TGTGCCACGGGGACAGGGCACACTGAAGCTTTCTTT
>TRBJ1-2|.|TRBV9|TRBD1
CASSEEDRGHNYGYTF
TGTGCCAGCAGCGAGGAGGACAGGGGCCACAACTATGGCTACACCTTC
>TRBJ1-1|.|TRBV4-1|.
CASSHEGLVTEAFF
TGCGCCAGCAGCCACGAGGGTCTGGTCACTGAAGCTTTCTTT
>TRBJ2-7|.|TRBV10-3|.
CAIAAESSYEQYF
TGTGCCATCGCAGCGGAGAGCTCCTACGAGCAGTACTTC
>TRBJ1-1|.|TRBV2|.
CASRTGNTEAFF
TGTGCCAGCAGGACGGGGAACACTGAAGCTTTCTTT
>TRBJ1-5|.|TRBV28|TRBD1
CASSSGRGNQPQHF
TGTGCCAGCAGTTCAGGCAGGGGGAATCAGCCCCAGCATTTT
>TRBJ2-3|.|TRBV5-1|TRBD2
CASMSGVSTDTQYF
TGCGCCAGCATGAGCGGGGTTAGCACAGATACGCAGTATTTT
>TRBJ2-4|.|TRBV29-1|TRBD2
CSVEGGGRNIQYF
TGCAGCGTTGAAGGGGGCGGGAGGAACATTCAGTACTTC
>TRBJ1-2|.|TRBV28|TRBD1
CASSEQGGNYGYTF
TGTGCCAGCAGTGAACAGGGGGGTAACTATGGCTACACCTTC
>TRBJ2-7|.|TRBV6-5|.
CASSRTRDGPYEQYF
TGTGCCAGCAGTCGGACGCGGGACGGACCCTACGAGCAGTACTTC
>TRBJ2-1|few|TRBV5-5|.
CASSLDGYNEQFF
TGTGCCAGCAGCTTGGACGGGTACAATGAGCAGTTCTTC
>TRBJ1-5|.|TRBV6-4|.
CASSEEGTRQPQHF
TGTGCCAGCAGTGAAGAGGGTACGAGGCAGCCCCAGCATTTT
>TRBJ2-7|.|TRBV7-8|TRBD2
CASSLAVTSGGSYEQYF
TGTGCCAGCAGCTTAGCGGTAACTAGCGGAGGCTCCTACGAGCAGTACTTC
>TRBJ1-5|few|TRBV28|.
CASSRGGTKPQHF
TGTGCCAGCAGCCGGGGGGGTACGAAGCCCCAGCATTTT
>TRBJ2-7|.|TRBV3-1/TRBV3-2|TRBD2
CASSPGLAGGGLPYEQYF
TGTGCCAGCAGCCCCGGACTAGCGGGAGGAGGGCTCCCCTACGAGCAGTACTTC
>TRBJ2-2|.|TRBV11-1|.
CASSLEISGGAGELFF
TGTGCCAGCAGCTTAGAAATCTCGGGGGGCGCCGGGGAGCTGTTTTTT
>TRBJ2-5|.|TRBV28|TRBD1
CASSRDRGEETQYF
TGTGCCAGCAGTAGGGACAGGGGAGAGGAGACCCAGTACTTC
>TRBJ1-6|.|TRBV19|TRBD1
CASSPTGAGNSPLHF
TGTGCCAGTAGTCCAACAGGGGCAGGTAATTCACCCCTCCACTTT
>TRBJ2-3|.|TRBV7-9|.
CASSLSGNLGDTQYF
TGTGCCAGCAGCTTATCGGGAAATTTAGGAGATACGCAGTATTTT
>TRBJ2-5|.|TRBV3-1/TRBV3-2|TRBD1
CASSPTGGRETQYF
TGTGCCAGCAGCCCGACAGGGGGCAGAGAGACCCAGTACTTC
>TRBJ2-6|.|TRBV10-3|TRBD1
CAITLGGQGASGANVLTF
TGTGCCATCACTCTCGGCGGACAGGGGGCGTCTGGGGCCAACGTCCTGACTTTC
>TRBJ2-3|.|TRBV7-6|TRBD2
CASSSTGLADTQYF
TGTGCCAGCAGCTCCACGGGACTAGCAGATACGCAGTATTTT
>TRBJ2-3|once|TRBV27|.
CASSLSTVSTDTQYF
TGTGCCAGCAGTTTATCGACAGTTAGCACAGATACGCAGTATTTT
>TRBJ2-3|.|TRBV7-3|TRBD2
CASSLFGGESTDTQYF
TGTGCCAGCAGCTTATTTGGGGGGGAGTCCACAGATACGCAGTATTTT
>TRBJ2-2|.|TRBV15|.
CATSRSPSGRENTGELFF
TGTGCCACCAGCAGATCCCCCTCGGGTCGGGAAAACACCGGGGAGCTGTTTTTT
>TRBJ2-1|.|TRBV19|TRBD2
CASSLSGGYNEQFF
TGTGCCAGTAGTCTTTCGGGAGGGTACAATGAGCAGTTCTTC
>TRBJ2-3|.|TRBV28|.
CASSSYSDTQYF
TGTGCCAGCAGCTCCTACTCGGATACGCAGTATTTT
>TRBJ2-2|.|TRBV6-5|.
CASSRTQSGELFF
TGTGCCAGCAGTCGGACACAGTCCGGGGAGCTGTTTTTT